This T cell receptor beta chain is drawn from a study of shared clonotypes between healthy human individuals. Combination of CD45RO+ cells with CCR7-negative CD45RA+ TemRA cells was used for CD8 memory. The CDR3 extends over 17 amino acids. V shed 5 bases and J 7 bases; nucleotides not matched to a gene: 16. Germline values: CDR1 SEHNR, CDR2 FQNEAQ (reference sequence). Some clones are missing from TCRdb's copy, which holds only in-frame ones; the method was immunoSEQ multiplex PCR. In the table there are about 380,000 clones, 90% to 97% of which are singletons. The sample taken for sequencing was memory CD8+ T cells sorted from blood. Described subset: CD45RO+ cells pooled with CCR7-negative TemRA cells. The sequence came from a man aged 25 to 45 in good health. This rearrangement joins TRBV7-9 to TRBJ1-4; 7 nucleotides align to TRBD1. Here the CDR3 reads CASSPSGQILISEKLFF. CDR3 DNA sequence: TGTGCCAGCAGCCCCTCGGGACAGATTCTAATAAGTGAAAAACTGTTTTTT.